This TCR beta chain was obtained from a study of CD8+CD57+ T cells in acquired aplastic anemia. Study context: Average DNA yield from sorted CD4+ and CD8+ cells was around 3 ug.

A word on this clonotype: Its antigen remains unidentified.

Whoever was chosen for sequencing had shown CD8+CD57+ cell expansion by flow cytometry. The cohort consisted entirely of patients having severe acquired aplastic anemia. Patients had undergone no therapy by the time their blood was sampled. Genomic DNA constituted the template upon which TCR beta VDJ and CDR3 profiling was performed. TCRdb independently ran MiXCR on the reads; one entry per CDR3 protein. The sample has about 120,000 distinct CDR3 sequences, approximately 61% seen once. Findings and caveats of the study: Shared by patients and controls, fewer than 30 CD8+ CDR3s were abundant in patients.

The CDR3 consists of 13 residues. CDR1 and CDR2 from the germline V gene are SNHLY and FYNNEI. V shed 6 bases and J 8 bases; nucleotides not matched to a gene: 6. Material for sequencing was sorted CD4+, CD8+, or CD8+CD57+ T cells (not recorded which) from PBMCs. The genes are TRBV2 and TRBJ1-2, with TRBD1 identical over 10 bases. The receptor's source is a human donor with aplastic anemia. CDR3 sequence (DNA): TGTGCCAGCAGAGCGGGACAGGGGAACGGCTACACCTTC. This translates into CASRAGQGNGYTF.